Listed below are T cell receptor beta chains from one sample, sequenced in a study of T-cell memory formation after mild COVID-19. Via MiXCR, TCRdb re-called the 5' RACE reads, giving one row per CDR3 protein. Counted here are some 200,000 distinct CDR3 sequences, approximately 10% occurring once; the ten biggest clones make up roughly 3.5%. The sequencing input was PBMCs or a T cell subset sorted from them (not recorded which). The receptors were sampled from a man younger than 30 who had mild COVID-19 (a few samples of this study predate the infection). Cell type and time point are not known. Both conserved end residues are trimmed from each CDR3. D genes are given only for firm matches.

d_gene	v_gene	j_gene	CDR3aa
NA	TRBV10-3	TRBJ2-1	ATLEGDRDEQF
TRBD1	TRBV20-1	TRBJ1-6	SAPSTGVVSPLH
NA	TRBV12-3/TRBV12-4	TRBJ2-3	ASSLASGGIDTQY
TRBD1	TRBV9	TRBJ1-2	ASSTGTGANYGYT
NA	TRBV3-1	TRBJ1-2	ASRDYSYGYT
TRBD2	TRBV11-2	TRBJ2-1	ASSLVLMAGGGNEQF
TRBD2	TRBV11-2	TRBJ2-7	ASSSGLAGGAYEQY
NA	TRBV19	TRBJ1-1	ASREGRRYMNTEAF
NA	TRBV5-4	TRBJ2-6	ASRLEAGANVLT
NA	TRBV11-3	TRBJ2-3	ASSLDAGPTQY
NA	TRBV7-3	TRBJ1-1	ASSPGRDTEAF
NA	TRBV9	TRBJ1-6	ASSVSGSSPLH
NA	TRBV20-1	TRBJ1-5	SAGKGRAGQPQH
TRBD1	TRBV11-2	TRBJ2-7	ASSLAGTDYEQY
NA	TRBV10-3	TRBJ2-6	ASRPQLSGANVLT
NA	TRBV12-3/TRBV12-4	TRBJ2-2	ASSLLGAAAGELF
NA	TRBV7-9	TRBJ1-1	ASTVRSLGTEAF
NA	TRBV12-3/TRBV12-4	TRBJ1-1	ASSFGGADEAF
NA	TRBV19	TRBJ2-3	ASRGPTWGSSTDTQY
NA	TRBV18	TRBJ1-1	ASSPQNLNTEAF
TRBD1	TRBV28	TRBJ1-5	ASSKQGLYNQPQH
TRBD1	TRBV5-1	TRBJ2-1	ASSLTGASDEQF
TRBD1	TRBV6-1	TRBJ2-3	ASSRGTGVTDTQY
NA	TRBV6-2/TRBV6-3	TRBJ2-7	ASSYSRAHTYEQY
TRBD1	TRBV5-5	TRBJ2-3	ASSLLTGETDTQY
NA	TRBV12-3/TRBV12-4	TRBJ2-7	ASSLQQVPGGQY
NA	TRBV6-5	TRBJ2-7	ASSYSHRAYEQY
NA	TRBV7-2	TRBJ2-2	ASSLATAWGAGELF
NA	TRBV7-2	TRBJ2-3	ASSPRVGTDTQY
NA	TRBV18	TRBJ2-7	ASSPGAGYEQY
NA	TRBV20-1	TRBJ2-2	SATLPTTGELF
TRBD1	TRBV6-6	TRBJ1-1	ASSYSGQGNTEAF
NA	TRBV6-2/TRBV6-3	TRBJ1-1	ASSYLKGAEAF
TRBD2	TRBV7-2	TRBJ2-3	ASSKTSGVSTDTQY
NA	TRBV7-6	TRBJ1-2	ASSIDKNYGYT
TRBD1	TRBV5-1	TRBJ1-6	ASSSGQGSYNSPLH
TRBD2	TRBV2	TRBJ2-3	ASNRPGLAGGIDTQY
TRBD1	TRBV9	TRBJ1-4	ASSTGVTANEKLF
NA	TRBV6-4	TRBJ1-1	ASSEKEYTEAF
TRBD2	TRBV10-3	TRBJ2-5	AISDNSGEETQY
NA	TRBV29-1	TRBJ2-2	SGGQPNTGELF
NA	TRBV11-3	TRBJ2-6	ASRTGANVLT
NA	TRBV4-3	TRBJ2-3	ASSQDRAAGQY
NA	TRBV6-4	TRBJ1-2	ASSDPTGVGYT
NA	TRBV15	TRBJ2-1	ATSTGWGQTYNEQF